This is a list of T cell receptor beta chains from one sample in a study of blood T cell repertoires in COVID-19. The protocol was immunoSEQ multiplex PCR, while the TCRdb copy is restricted to in-frame clones and leaves out a portion. The repertoire has over 15,000 clones, 77% of them found once; the top ten carry 16%. Material: peripheral blood. Source of these receptors: an older man with COVID-19, enrolled during active disease. CDR3s leave out the opening cysteine and the closing phenylalanine or tryptophan. D genes are given only for firm matches.

TRBJ1-2	TRBV4-3	TRBD1	ASSQDRTGPYYGYT
TRBJ1-2	TRBV25-1	.	ASSEYEGYYGYT
TRBJ1-2	TRBV28	.	ASRPTANYGYT
TRBJ1-1	TRBV6-5	.	ASSHNTEAF
TRBJ1-1	TRBV9	.	ASSTHTNTEAF
TRBJ1-2	TRBV6-5	TRBD1	ASSYNRGSLDGYT
TRBJ2-7	TRBV18	.	ASSPQQGVRYEQY
TRBJ2-3	TRBV11-2	TRBD2	ASSLQLAGLDTQY
TRBJ2-7	TRBV6-2/TRBV6-3	.	ASTPGGSYEQY
TRBJ2-1	TRBV28	.	ASKVSRFDEQF
TRBJ1-2	TRBV18	.	ASSLDRMSGYT
TRBJ2-2	TRBV4-1	.	ASSQVDLVSSTGELF
TRBJ1-3	TRBV7-9	.	ASSFRGFFSGNTIY
TRBJ1-6	TRBV28	TRBD1	ASSLQGAGSPLH
TRBJ2-1	TRBV11-2	TRBD2	ASSPRGGLAGVNEQF
TRBJ1-2	TRBV6-6	TRBD1	ASSGTDNYGYT
TRBJ2-5	TRBV11-3	.	ASSLRGGETQY
TRBJ2-4	TRBV11-3	.	ASSQGGTAKNIQY
TRBJ1-5	TRBV7-9	TRBD1	ASSLRGTGLMEPQH
TRBJ2-7	TRBV6-2/TRBV6-3	.	ASSYSRGSYEQY
TRBJ2-7	TRBV20-1	.	SATQGYEQY
TRBJ1-1	TRBV19	TRBD1	ASSIRGQGTNTEAF
TRBJ2-6	TRBV18	.	ASSRDTGANVLT
TRBJ1-1	TRBV28	.	ASSPGSKNTEAF
TRBJ2-5	TRBV7-2	.	ASSRTHWEETQY
TRBJ1-3	TRBV4-3	.	ASSPRLTPGSGNTIY
TRBJ2-7	TRBV5-6	.	ASSLASRVREQY
TRBJ1-3	TRBV9	.	ASSGSGTRNTIY
TRBJ2-1	TRBV3-1/TRBV3-2	.	ASSQDGGNPYNEQF
TRBJ2-1	TRBV10-1	.	ASSESCLYSYNEQF
TRBJ2-7	TRBV11-2	TRBD1	ASSSRDRGPVGHEQY
TRBJ2-1	TRBV5-6	TRBD2	ASSTRLAGIVNEQF
TRBJ2-7	TRBV6-1	.	ASSEGGPYEQY
TRBJ2-1	TRBV19	.	ASSGITYNEQF
TRBJ1-5	TRBV6-5	.	ASRQGNQPQH
TRBJ1-1	TRBV7-9	.	ASSLVDGKAF
TRBJ1-4	TRBV5-1	.	ASSFAGEGKLF
TRBJ2-7	TRBV9	TRBD2	ASAGVSFSEQY
TRBJ2-7	TRBV6-1	.	ASSEASPRGQY
TRBJ1-2	TRBV7-2	.	ASSSQTGGYGYT
TRBJ1-6	TRBV7-2	.	ASTPGSPLH
TRBJ1-5	TRBV19	.	ASSPGNLQPQH
TRBJ2-7	TRBV7-2	TRBD1	ASSIRQGHEQY
TRBJ2-2	TRBV7-3	TRBD1	ASSRKGQGITGELF
TRBJ1-1	TRBV14	.	ASSQGPGQLNTEAF
TRBJ1-5	TRBV7-2	.	ASRDRWWGNQPQH